This is a list of T cell receptor beta chains from one sample in a study of T-cell reconstitution after alpha-beta-depleted transplantation in children. TCRdb called the PCR reads again in MiXCR, with one record for every CDR3 protein. Among 780,000 or so distinct CDR3 sequences, 15% to 20% were seen once, and the ten largest hold roughly 5%. This specimen was PBMCs, mostly from graft donor cells, taken 360 days after TCRalphabeta/CD19-depleted stem cell transplant. The receptors here all came from a male patient aged 10 to 17 who had a stem cell transplant for acute lymphoblastic leukemia, so the T cells may come from the graft donor. CDR3s include the opening cysteine and the closing phenylalanine or tryptophan. Fields, in order: J gene, V gene, clone size, D gene, CDR3 DNA, CDR3 protein. The D gene is left open where the match is weak. For some rows the clone size is stated as once, few or many, or as a class when expanded; others skip it.

J gene: TRBJ2-2; V gene: TRBV4-2; clone size: few; D gene: TRBD1; CDR3 DNA: TGTGCCAGCAGTCACCCCCCGGGACAGGGACGTACCGGGGAGCTGTTTTTT; CDR3 protein: CASSHPPGQGRTGELFF
J gene: TRBJ2-3; V gene: TRBV11-3; clone size: few; D gene: NA; CDR3 DNA: TGTGCCAGCAGCCCGCTTGCGCAGTATTTT; CDR3 protein: CASSPLAQYF
J gene: TRBJ2-7; V gene: TRBV11-2; clone size: NA; D gene: TRBD2; CDR3 DNA: TGTGCCAGCAGCTTAGGGACTAGCCTCGAGCAGTACTTC; CDR3 protein: CASSLGTSLEQYF
J gene: TRBJ1-2; V gene: TRBV29-1; clone size: NA; D gene: TRBD1; CDR3 DNA: TGCAGCGGCCTACAGGGGGAAAGCTATGGCTACACCTTC; CDR3 protein: CSGLQGESYGYTF
J gene: TRBJ1-2; V gene: TRBV7-9; clone size: NA; D gene: NA; CDR3 DNA: TGTGCCAGCAGCTTAGCCCTCGTAGAACGCTATGGCTACACCTTC; CDR3 protein: CASSLALVERYGYTF
J gene: TRBJ2-5; V gene: TRBV27; clone size: once; D gene: NA; CDR3 DNA: TGTGCCAGCAGTTTAGGGGGAGGCCGTGAAGAGACCCAGTACTTC; CDR3 protein: CASSLGGGREETQYF
J gene: TRBJ2-3; V gene: TRBV7-3; clone size: NA; D gene: NA; CDR3 DNA: TGTGCCAGCAGCTTAACGGTCGGAGGACGGGAAAATGGAGATACGCAGTATTTT; CDR3 protein: CASSLTVGGRENGDTQYF
J gene: TRBJ1-2; V gene: TRBV11-2; clone size: NA; D gene: NA; CDR3 DNA: TGTGCCACCCGGGGAGGCGTCCTCTATGGCTACACCTTC; CDR3 protein: CATRGGVLYGYTF
J gene: TRBJ2-7; V gene: TRBV9; clone size: NA; D gene: TRBD1; CDR3 DNA: TGTGCCAGCAGCGCTCGACAGGGGTTCGCAATCTACGAGCAGTACTTC; CDR3 protein: CASSARQGFAIYEQYF
J gene: TRBJ2-1; V gene: TRBV12-5; clone size: few; D gene: NA; CDR3 DNA: TGTGCTAGTGGTTTGGCGGAGGGGAATGAGCAGTTCTTC; CDR3 protein: CASGLAEGNEQFF
J gene: TRBJ2-7; V gene: TRBV11-2; clone size: NA; D gene: TRBD2; CDR3 DNA: TGTGCCAGCAGCCAACCCCCCTGGCGGGAGGGCTTGTACGAGCAGTACTTC; CDR3 protein: CASSQPPWREGLYEQYF
J gene: TRBJ2-7; V gene: TRBV6-4; clone size: few; D gene: NA; CDR3 DNA: TGTGCCAGCAGTGACTCGGGCGGGGAGCAGTACTTC; CDR3 protein: CASSDSGGEQYF
J gene: TRBJ2-2; V gene: TRBV12-3/TRBV12-4; clone size: few; D gene: NA; CDR3 DNA: TGTGCCAGCAGTTTCAGGGTCGCGAACACCGGGGAGCTGTTTTTT; CDR3 protein: CASSFRVANTGELFF
J gene: TRBJ2-1; V gene: TRBV11-1; clone size: few; D gene: TRBD2; CDR3 DNA: TGTGCCAGCAGCGACTCGATTCTAGCGGGAGGTGGGTACAATGAGCAGTTCTTC; CDR3 protein: CASSDSILAGGGYNEQFF
J gene: TRBJ2-1; V gene: TRBV9; clone size: NA; D gene: NA; CDR3 DNA: TGTGCCAGCAGCGTGGGGGGACATCGGAACTCGAAGGCGGACTACAATGAGCAGTTCTTC; CDR3 protein: CASSVGGHRNSKADYNEQFF
J gene: TRBJ2-1; V gene: TRBV20-1; clone size: NA; D gene: TRBD2; CDR3 DNA: TGCAGTGCTAGAGATTTTGGGCCTAGCGGGAACCTCAATGAGCAGTTCTTC; CDR3 protein: CSARDFGPSGNLNEQFF
J gene: TRBJ2-1; V gene: TRBV5-1; clone size: NA; D gene: TRBD2; CDR3 DNA: TGCGCCAGCAGCCCCATTAGGCCCCCGGGACTAGCGTTGATAAGCTCCTACAATGAGCAGTTCTTC; CDR3 protein: CASSPIRPPGLALISSYNEQFF
J gene: TRBJ1-2; V gene: TRBV27; clone size: NA; D gene: NA; CDR3 DNA: TGTGCCAGCAGTTTAGCAGGGAAGTATGGCTACACCTTC; CDR3 protein: CASSLAGKYGYTF
J gene: TRBJ2-5; V gene: TRBV12-3/TRBV12-4; clone size: many; D gene: TRBD1; CDR3 DNA: TGTGCCAGCAGTTTTGGGACAGGGACGGTCGGGGAGACCCAGTACTTC; CDR3 protein: CASSFGTGTVGETQYF
J gene: TRBJ1-4; V gene: TRBV6-5; clone size: few; D gene: NA; CDR3 DNA: TGTGCCAGCAGTTACGAACAGGGCGGTGAAAAACTGTTTTTT; CDR3 protein: CASSYEQGGEKLFF
J gene: TRBJ2-1; V gene: TRBV27; clone size: few; D gene: NA; CDR3 DNA: TGTGCCAGCAGTCCGGGGGACCCCTTTAGCTCCTACAATGAGCAGTTCTTC; CDR3 protein: CASSPGDPFSSYNEQFF
J gene: TRBJ1-4; V gene: TRBV9; clone size: few; D gene: TRBD1; CDR3 DNA: TGTGCCAGCAGCGAACCGACAGGGGGGCCTAATGAAAAACTGTTTTTT; CDR3 protein: CASSEPTGGPNEKLFF
J gene: TRBJ2-1; V gene: TRBV12-3/TRBV12-4; clone size: few; D gene: NA; CDR3 DNA: TGTGCCAGCAGTTTAACTACAGGGTTTGTAAACAATGAGCAGTTCTTC; CDR3 protein: CASSLTTGFVNNEQFF
J gene: TRBJ1-5; V gene: TRBV2; clone size: NA; D gene: NA; CDR3 DNA: TGTGCCAGCAGAGCGCAGGGGCCCAGCAATCAGCCCCAGCATTTT; CDR3 protein: CASRAQGPSNQPQHF
J gene: TRBJ2-5; V gene: TRBV25-1; clone size: NA; D gene: NA; CDR3 DNA: TGTGCCAGCAGTGGACCGGGGCCAGGGCAAGCGAAGACCCAGTACTTC; CDR3 protein: CASSGPGPGQAKTQYF
J gene: TRBJ2-2; V gene: TRBV29-1; clone size: few; D gene: TRBD2; CDR3 DNA: TGCAGCGTCGCCCTAACTAGGGACTATAACACCGGGGAGCTGTTTTTT; CDR3 protein: CSVALTRDYNTGELFF
J gene: TRBJ2-1; V gene: TRBV12-3/TRBV12-4; clone size: NA; D gene: NA; CDR3 DNA: TGTGCCAGCAGTTTAGTACCCTACTACAATGAGCAGTTCTTC; CDR3 protein: CASSLVPYYNEQFF
J gene: TRBJ2-7; V gene: TRBV6-1; clone size: few; D gene: NA; CDR3 DNA: TGTGCCAGCAGTGAACTACCTCCCGAAGCCTACGAGCAGTACTTC; CDR3 protein: CASSELPPEAYEQYF
J gene: TRBJ2-7; V gene: TRBV21-1; clone size: NA; D gene: NA; CDR3 DNA: TGTGCCAGCAGCAAAGCCTCGGGACTAGCGGGAGGTTCGGGGACCTCCTACGAGCAGTACTTC; CDR3 protein: CASSKASGLAGGSGTSYEQYF
J gene: TRBJ2-7; V gene: TRBV4-1; clone size: many; D gene: TRBD2; CDR3 DNA: TGCGCCAGCAGCCCTCTTGGACTAGCGGGTCCACACTACGAGCAGTACTTC; CDR3 protein: CASSPLGLAGPHYEQYF
J gene: TRBJ2-5; V gene: TRBV7-6; clone size: many; D gene: NA; CDR3 DNA: TGTGCCAGCAGCTTAGGAGCTCGAGGGTATGAGACCCAGTACTTC; CDR3 protein: CASSLGARGYETQYF
J gene: TRBJ2-5; V gene: TRBV7-3; clone size: NA; D gene: TRBD1; CDR3 DNA: TGTGCCAGCAGCCCTACAGGGGTCATGGAGACCCAGTACTTC; CDR3 protein: CASSPTGVMETQYF
J gene: TRBJ2-5; V gene: TRBV5-1; clone size: NA; D gene: NA; CDR3 DNA: TGCGCCAGCAGCCCGACAGGGAGGGTCGGGGAGACCCAGTACTTC; CDR3 protein: CASSPTGRVGETQYF
J gene: TRBJ1-5; V gene: TRBV3-1; clone size: NA; D gene: NA; CDR3 DNA: TGTGCCAGCAGCCAATCGGGGGCTCCCGCAGGGTCCCAGCATTTT; CDR3 protein: CASSQSGAPAGSQHF
J gene: TRBJ2-7; V gene: TRBV10-3; clone size: few; D gene: NA; CDR3 DNA: TGTGCCATCAGTGGGTATGGCCCCGACGAGCAGTACTTC; CDR3 protein: CAISGYGPDEQYF
J gene: TRBJ2-7; V gene: TRBV15; clone size: NA; D gene: TRBD2; CDR3 DNA: TGTGCCACCAGCAGATCGGGAGGGTACGAGCAGTACTTC; CDR3 protein: CATSRSGGYEQYF
J gene: TRBJ1-5; V gene: TRBV6-1; clone size: NA; D gene: NA; CDR3 DNA: TGTGCCAGCAGGACGAGGGCGTTGAGGGACGATCAGCCCCAGCATTTT; CDR3 protein: CASRTRALRDDQPQHF
J gene: TRBJ2-7; V gene: TRBV5-1; clone size: many; D gene: NA; CDR3 DNA: TGCGCCAGCAGCCAACAGGGAAGCCCCTACGAGCAGTACTTC; CDR3 protein: CASSQQGSPYEQYF
J gene: TRBJ2-7; V gene: TRBV20-1; clone size: many; D gene: TRBD1; CDR3 DNA: TGCAGTGCTAGAAGAGCAGGGGGCTACGAGCAGTACTTC; CDR3 protein: CSARRAGGYEQYF
J gene: TRBJ2-1; V gene: TRBV21-1; clone size: NA; D gene: NA; CDR3 DNA: TGTGCCAGCAGCAAAGAAGGGACTAGCGGGAGTGGAAATGAGCAGTTCTTC; CDR3 protein: CASSKEGTSGSGNEQFF
J gene: TRBJ2-7; V gene: TRBV3-1; clone size: once; D gene: TRBD2; CDR3 DNA: TGTGCCAGCAGCCCTCCCCGGACTAGCGGGATCAGAGCCTACGAGCAGTACTTC; CDR3 protein: CASSPPRTSGIRAYEQYF
J gene: TRBJ1-6; V gene: TRBV20-1; clone size: NA; D gene: NA; CDR3 DNA: TGCAGTGCTAGAGAGGGGTCACCCCTCCACTTT; CDR3 protein: CSAREGSPLHF
J gene: TRBJ2-2; V gene: TRBV5-1; clone size: many; D gene: NA; CDR3 DNA: TGCGCCAGCAGCTTCCCTCGGACAGTGAACACCGGGGAGCTGTTTTTT; CDR3 protein: CASSFPRTVNTGELFF
J gene: TRBJ2-7; V gene: TRBV20-1; clone size: few; D gene: NA; CDR3 DNA: TGCAGTGCTAGGATTCCTCTAACCGGGCGTTACTACGAGCAGTACTTC; CDR3 protein: CSARIPLTGRYYEQYF
J gene: TRBJ2-1; V gene: TRBV24-1; clone size: few; D gene: NA; CDR3 DNA: TGTGCCACCAGTGACTTTGGATCGCAGTTCTTC; CDR3 protein: CATSDFGSQFF